The clone carrying this T cell receptor (beta chain) was seen more than once but under ten times. J lost 8 bases, V lost 1 base, and 5 bases had no gene match. The CDR3 has 14 amino acids. Looked up from germline, CDR1 is SGHVS and CDR2 is FNYEAQ. Each CDR3 protein gets one entry after TCRdb re-called the RT-PCR reads with MiXCR. Here the sample spans about 540,000 distinct CDR3 sequences, roughly 25% being singletons. The sample comes from a study of response to subunit inactivated influenza vaccine. These records were also assigned to another study, of T cells expressing NK-cell markers. From that study: Libraries used 5'RACE template switching adding universal primer site and UMIs. Source material for TCR beta repertoires consisted of sorted CD3+CD56+NKG2C+, CD3+CD56+NKG2C- and CD3+CD56-NKG2C+ T cells. Restricting sorting to alpha-beta TCR T cells was achieved in several experiments by an anti-gamma-delta TCR antibody. NKG2C+ dominant clonotypes from over five donors made up about 1.0-8% of CD8+ T cells. Several donors likewise had their CD3+CD56-NKG2C+ fraction led by these clonotypes.

The sequencing here drew on CD4+ T cells sorted from PBMCs, taken 12 days after vaccination. The chain joins TRBV7-6 to TRBJ2-1; the match to TRBD2 covers 7 bases. The receptor's source is a man aged 45-65 years who received an inactivated influenza vaccine. CDR3 bases: TGTGCCAGCAGCTTAGAGCGACTAGCCTATGAGCAGTTCTTC. Translating it yields CASSLERLAYEQFF.